The next 24 T cell receptor beta chains were all read from a single sample in a study of control samples from healthy donors and cancer patients. Data came from immunoSEQ multiplex PCR; TCRdb stores just in-frame clones and leaves some out. The data show 120,000 to 150,000 clones, about 91% seen once. Sequenced sample: blood. The receptors here all came from a man aged 25 to 40 in good health.

V is TRBV19 and J is TRBJ1-6, with 7 bases that match TRBD1. The ends lost 3 bases at V and 0 bases at J; junction bases unmatched: 2. CDR3 length: 16 amino acids. Germline loops: CDR1 LNHDA, CDR2 SQIVND (reference sequence). The CDR3 here is CASSIDRASYNSPLHF. The CDR3 DNA sequence: TGTGCCAGTAGTATCGACAGGGCCTCCTATAATTCACCCCTCCACTTT.

The chain joins TRBV7-9 to TRBJ2-3; D possibly corresponds to TRBD2 (5 bases). Between the trimmed V and J ends, which lost 5 bases and 4 bases, there was a span of 16 bases. The CDR3 length is 15 residues. In germline, CDR1 is SEHNR, CDR2 FQNEAQ (reference sequence). The CDR3 reads CASSLSVLPPDTQYF. The CDR3, as DNA: TGTGCCAGCAGCCTTAGCGTTCTACCGCCAGATACGCAGTATTTT. Combining the CDR3 with reference TRBV7-9 and TRBJ2-3 gives the whole variable domain DTGVSQNPRHKITKRGQNVTFRCDPISEHNRLYWYRQTLGQGPEFLTYFQNEAQLEKSRLLSDRFSAERPKGSFSTLEIQRTEQGDSAMYLCASSLSVLPPDTQYFGPGTRLTVL.

The chain recombines TRBV9 with TRBJ2-7, with 7 bases aligning to TRBD1. This CDR3 spans 14 amino acids. The trim removed 0 bases at V and 5 bases at J, leaving 5 bases unmatched. Germline V gene data show CDR1 as SGDLS and CDR2 as YYNGEE. The CDR3 DNA sequence: TGTGCCAGCAGCGTAGCTGACAGGGTCAACGAGCAGTACTTC. Translated: CASSVADRVNEQYF.

The chain recombines TRBV7-6 with TRBJ1-1; possible D gene TRBD1, 5 bases. Germline V gives CDR1 SGHVS, CDR2 FNYEAQ. V gave up 5 bases and J gave up 4 bases, with 20 bases separating them. CDR3 length equals 16 residues. The CDR3 sequence is CASSASPQVPVTEAFF. The CDR3 DNA sequence: TGTGCCAGCAGCGCATCCCCACAGGTCCCCGTCACTGAAGCTTTCTTT.

In regard to this clone: This same CDR3 is encoded by further DNA sequences in the sample. The CDR3 DNA is TGTGCCAGCAGTGCGACGCCCGGGGGCCACACCGGGGAGCTGTTTTTT. It is translated as CASSATPGGHTGELFF. The chain couples TRBV28 to TRBJ2-2, with D perhaps matching TRBD1 or TRBD2 (6 bases each). V lost 5 bases, J lost 3 bases, and 16 bases lay in between. Germline values: CDR1 MDHEN, CDR2 SYDVKM. This CDR3 is 16 amino acids long.

The chain has TRBV6-5 and TRBJ1-2; D gene unclear. Trimming removed 11 bases at V and 1 base at J, with 14 bases between. The CDR3 is 13 amino acids. CDR1 is MNHEY, CDR2 SVGAGI, per germline. CDR3 DNA: TGTGCCTGCCGAGGACCGAATAACTATGGCTACACCTTC. Its protein product is CACRGPNNYGYTF.

This chain links TRBV25-1 with TRBJ1-6; no clear D gene. The CDR3 loop spans 15 amino acids. The V gene lost 3 bases and the J gene lost 3 bases, with 9 bases spanning the gap. Looked up from germline, CDR1 is MGHDK and CDR2 is SYGVNS. The CDR3 sequence: CASSDKGFYNSPLHF. CDR3 sequence (DNA): TGTGCCAGCAGTGATAAAGGATTCTATAATTCACCCCTCCACTTT.

The V call is TRBV12-1, the J call TRBJ2-6; no DNA check was done on the table's D call, TRBD2. TRBV12-1 is listed as a pseudogene. The CDR3 has 17 residues. The CDR3 DNA follows: TGTGCCAGCAGCTTTGAAGGGAGAGGCTCTGGGGCCAACGTCCTGACTTTC. Its protein product is CASSFEGRGSGANVLTF.

The chain has TRBV27 and TRBJ2-3; D is ambiguous. CDR1 is MNHEY, CDR2 SMNVEV, per germline (reference sequence). The CDR3 consists of 13 residues. Trimming took 3 bases from V and 4 from J, leaving 8 bases between them. Written as DNA, the CDR3 is TGTGCCAGCAGTTTCAGTAGGGCAGATACGCAGTATTTT. Protein: CASSFSRADTQYF.

The rearrangement joins TRBV24-1 to TRBJ2-1, with 7 bases aligning to TRBD1. The length of the CDR3 is 13 residues. Per germline, CDR1 KGHDR and CDR2 SFDVKD. Germline trimming cut 11 bases from V and 1 base from J; bases unmatched to any gene: 4. The CDR3: CASSQGSYNEQFF. The CDR3 DNA follows: TGTGCCAGTTCACAGGGGTCCTACAATGAGCAGTTCTTC.

The chain uses TRBV15 and TRBJ2-3; D gene ambiguous. The CDR3 runs 13 residues. The V and J ends lost 1 base and 1 base respectively, with 3 bases between them. Germline V CDR1 and CDR2: LNHNV, YYDKDF (reference sequence). This chain's CDR3 is CATSRVGTDTQYF. As DNA, the CDR3 is TGTGCCACCAGCAGAGTTGGCACAGATACGCAGTATTTT.

The chain has TRBV2 and TRBJ2-7, with 13 bases that match TRBD2. This CDR3 comprises 16 residues. Germline V gives CDR1 SNHLY, CDR2 FYNNEI. V was clipped by 7 bases and J by 2 bases; unmatched bases: 8. The CDR3 loop reads CASIKTSGGLPYEQYF. The CDR3 DNA sequence: TGTGCCAGCATCAAGACTAGCGGGGGGCTCCCCTACGAGCAGTACTTC.

The chain uses TRBV27 and TRBJ1-1; D is uncertain. Looked up from germline, CDR1 is MNHEY and CDR2 is SMNVEV (reference sequence). This CDR3 comprises 15 residues. With 1 base removed from V and 1 base from J, the gap between germline ends came to 10 bases. In DNA, the CDR3 is TGTGCCAGCAGTTTATACTACCGTTCGAACACTGAAGCTTTCTTT. This sequence encodes CASSLYYRSNTEAFF.

The chain carries TRBV2 and TRBJ1-2; tentatively, D is TRBD1 (6 bases). The CDR3 consists of 12 residues. V was shortened by 2 bases and J by 7 bases, with 8 bases between the two germline ends. CDR1 SNHLY and CDR2 FYNNEI come from the germline V gene. The CDR3 sequence: CASSERDTGYTF. CDR3 nucleotides: TGTGCCAGCAGTGAAAGGGACACTGGCTACACCTTC.

The V call is TRBV6-6, the J call TRBJ1-5; 7 nucleotides align to TRBD1. The CDR3 consists of 14 residues. Germline V gene sequence: CDR1 MNHNY, CDR2 SVGAGI (reference sequence). The trim removed 6 bases at V and 5 bases at J, leaving 7 bases unmatched. DNA of the CDR3: TGTGCCAGCAGCCGGGACAGATCTTATCAGCCCCAGCATTTT. Amino acids: CASSRDRSYQPQHF.

In its sample, this clone was seen once. The V gene is TRBV7-3, the J gene TRBJ2-1; no reliable D call. Germline V CDR1 and CDR2: SGHTA, FQGTGA. The CDR3 runs to 15 residues. Trimming stripped 1 base from V and 0 bases from J, with 7 bases between. The CDR3 coding sequence is TGTGCCAGCAGCTTAATTGTCAGCTCCTACAATGAGCAGTTCTTC. This sequence encodes CASSLIVSSYNEQFF.

The V gene is TRBV30, the J gene TRBJ1-5; D unresolved. The CDR3 is 14 amino acids. Germline assignment: CDR1 GTSNPN and CDR2 SVGIG (reference sequence). V was clipped by 1 base and J by 1 base, with 8 bases between them. The CDR3 sequence: CAWSEGNSNQPQHF. For the CDR3, the DNA is TGTGCCTGGAGTGAGGGTAACAGCAATCAGCCCCAGCATTTT.

This chain joins TRBV27 and TRBJ2-3; 11 nucleotides align to TRBD2. Germline loops: CDR1 MNHEY, CDR2 SMNVEV (reference sequence). The CDR3 extends over 13 amino acids. Unmatched junction bases numbered 0, after V lost 6 bases and J lost 4 bases. In nucleotides, the CDR3 is TGTGCCAGCAGACTAGCGGGGGCAGATACGCAGTATTTT. Its translation is CASRLAGADTQYF.

The gene calls are TRBV30 and TRBJ1-4; perhaps TRBD1 as D (5 bases). This CDR3 has 15 residues. Germline-derived CDR1 and CDR2 are GTSNPN and SVGIG (reference sequence). Trimming shortened V by 3 bases and J by 7 bases, and 18 bases separated the two germline ends. The CDR3 is CAWSPRPQGGEKLFF. The CDR3 coding sequence is TGTGCCTGGAGCCCCAGGCCCCAGGGAGGTGAAAAACTGTTTTTT.

This sequence joins TRBV27 and TRBJ1-1, with 7 nucleotides matching TRBD1. From germline, CDR1 is MNHEY and CDR2 SMNVEV (reference sequence). After removal of 6 bases from V and 7 bases from J, the junction contained 5 bases not matched to a gene. The CDR3 totals 12 residues. The CDR3 coding sequence is TGTGCCAGCAGGAACAGGGGAGGTGAAGCTTTCTTT. Translated, it gives CASRNRGGEAFF.

This sequence joins TRBV24-1 and TRBJ1-2; no definite D call. This CDR3 spans 17 amino acids. CDR1 KGHDR and CDR2 SFDVKD come from the germline V gene. V was shortened by 4 bases and J by 4 bases, with 21 bases between the two germline ends. The CDR3 bases are TGTGCCACCAGTGACTCCTCCCGTCCCGGAGGATTCTATGGCTACACCTTC. Protein sequence: CATSDSSRPGGFYGYTF.

The rearrangement joins TRBV10-3 to TRBJ2-2; D is unclear. The V end lost 6 bases, the J end lost 4 bases, and 9 bases lay between the germline ends. The CDR3 length is 13 residues. The V gene's germline CDR1 is ENHRY and CDR2 SYGVKD. The CDR3 region is CAIRVFGTGELFF. CDR3 sequence (DNA): TGTGCCATCAGGGTTTTTGGCACCGGGGAGCTGTTTTTT.

The chain recombines TRBV5-1 with TRBJ1-1; TRBD1 is a possible D gene (6 bases). Germline V lookup: CDR1 SGHRS, CDR2 YFSETQ. Trimming left V 1 base short and J 1 base short, with 14 bases between. The CDR3 extends over 16 amino acids. CDR3 loop: CASSLKTTRGNTEAFF. CDR3 nucleotides: TGCGCCAGCAGCTTGAAAACTACCAGGGGGAACACTGAAGCTTTCTTT.

The genes are TRBV3-1 (or the pseudogene TRBV3-2) and TRBJ2-7; D is undetermined. CDR3 length equals 13 residues. CDR1 and CDR2 from the germline V gene are LGHDT and YNNKEL (reference sequence). Trimming took off 4 bases at V and 3 bases at J, with 10 bases between the two ends. CDR3 DNA: TGTGCCAGCAGCCCTCGCCGCGGCTACGAGCAGTACTTC. It is translated as CASSPRRGYEQYF.